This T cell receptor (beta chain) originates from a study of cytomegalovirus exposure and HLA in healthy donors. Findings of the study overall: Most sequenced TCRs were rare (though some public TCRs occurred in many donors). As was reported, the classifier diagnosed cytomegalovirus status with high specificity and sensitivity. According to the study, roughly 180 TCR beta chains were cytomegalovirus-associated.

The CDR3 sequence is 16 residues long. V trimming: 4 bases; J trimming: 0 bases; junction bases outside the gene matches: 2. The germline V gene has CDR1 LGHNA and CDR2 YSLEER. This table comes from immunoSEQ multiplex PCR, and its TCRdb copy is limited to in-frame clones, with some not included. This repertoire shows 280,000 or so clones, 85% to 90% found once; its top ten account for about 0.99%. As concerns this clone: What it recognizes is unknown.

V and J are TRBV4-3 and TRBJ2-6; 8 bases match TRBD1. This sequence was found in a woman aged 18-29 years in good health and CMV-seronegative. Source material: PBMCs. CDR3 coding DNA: TGCGCCAGCAGCCCCGACAGGGGCTCTGGGGCCAACGTCCTGACTTTC. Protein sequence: CASSPDRGSGANVLTF.